Listed here are 5 T cell receptor beta chains from one sample, sequenced in a study of T cell repertoires in cytomegalovirus infection. Their antigens remain unidentified. TCRdb redid the calling of the reads with MiXCR, one entry per CDR3 protein. The repertoire includes around 770,000 distinct CDR3 sequences, 25% to 35% of them detected once, and around 13% sits in the top ten. The source material was cultured CD8+ T cells from PBMCs, sampled from culture after CMV antigen stimulation. These receptors came from a human donor in good health (CMV status not recorded). Some clones in this sample may be carry-over from other donors' samples.

The gene calls are TRBV19 and TRBJ1-6; a possible D gene is TRBD1 (6 bases). Germline-derived CDR1 and CDR2 are LNHDA and SQIVND (reference sequence). Trimming removed 5 bases at V and 6 bases at J, with 8 bases between. The CDR3 contains 13 residues. CDR3 DNA: TGTGCCAGTAGTCCAGGGGTTAATTCACCCCTCCACTTT. It specifies CASSPGVNSPLHF.

The gene calls are TRBV4-2 and TRBJ2-7; 16 bases match TRBD2. CDR1 and CDR2 from the germline V gene are LGHNA and YNFKEQ. Germline trimming cut 0 bases from V and 2 bases from J; bases unmatched to any gene: 10. The CDR3 has 20 residues. The DNA of the CDR3 is TGTGCCAGCAGCCAAGATCCAGGGGGACTAGCGGGGGGGGGGACCTACGAGCAGTACGTC. Its translation is CASSQDPGGLAGGGTYEQYV.

The chain uses TRBV6-1 and TRBJ2-4, with D perhaps matching TRBD1 (6 bases). The ends were cut back, 7 bases at V and 4 bases at J, with 8 bases in the middle. Per germline, CDR1 MNHNS and CDR2 SASEGT. CDR3 length: 12 amino acids. The CDR3 loop reads CASTTGKNIQYF. The CDR3 DNA follows: TGTGCCAGCACTACAGGGAAAAACATTCAGTACTTC.

The chain uses TRBV14 and TRBJ2-5, with TRBD1 matching over 8 bases. Germline-derived CDR1 and CDR2 are SGHDN and FVKESK. This CDR3 comprises 16 residues. The V segment lost 3 bases and the J segment 5 bases; nucleotides outside the gene matches: 11. This CDR3 is CASSQLTGDLGETQYF. CDR3 nucleotides: TGTGCCAGCAGCCAGTTGACAGGGGACCTAGGGGAGACCCAGTACTTC.

The chain uses TRBV28 and TRBJ2-1; 9 bases agree with TRBD1. Per germline, CDR1 MDHEN and CDR2 SYDVKM. CDR3 size: 15 residues. Trimming cost V 6 bases and J 15 bases; bases outside gene matches: 18. The CDR3, as DNA: TGTGCCAGCAGCAACAGGGGGCTAGCGGCCCCCCAGGGGTTCTTC. Its translation is CASSNRGLAAPQGFF.